These T cell receptor beta chains were read from a single sample in a study of blood T cell dynamics during melanoma immunotherapy. Using immunoSEQ multiplex PCR, the repertoire was profiled, and TCRdb retains in-frame clones only, with some absent. Of 9,500 or so clones in the sample, around 90% were seen once. The source was blood, collected from a patient treated with checkpoint blockade. The receptors were gathered from a human donor with melanoma. Both conserved end residues are part of each CDR3. Fields, in order: D gene, CDR3 length, J gene, V gene, clone size, CDR3 protein, CDR3 DNA. A D gene is named only where the DNA matches it firmly. Size is stated for part of the rows, as once, few or many counts, or as a class when the clone is expanded.

>TRBD1|13|TRBJ1-1|TRBV5-5|.
CASSSNRGTEAFF
TGTGCCAGCAGTTCTAACAGGGGGACTGAAGCTTTCTTT
>TRBD2|17|TRBJ2-3|TRBV6-1|.
CASSELLAEASTDTQYF
TGTGCCAGCAGTGAACTTCTAGCGGAAGCTAGCACAGATACGCAGTATTTT
>.|15|TRBJ1-4|TRBV11-2|.
CASSPIAATNEKLFF
TGTGCCAGCAGCCCGATAGCTGCAACTAATGAAAAACTGTTTTTT
>TRBD1|15|TRBJ2-2|TRBV27|.
CASSHPGQGPGELFF
TGTGCCAGCAGTCATCCGGGACAGGGACCCGGGGAGCTGTTTTTT
>TRBD2|13|TRBJ2-5|TRBV30|.
CAWSFWGGETQYF
TGTGCCTGGAGTTTCTGGGGGGGAGAGACCCAGTACTTC
>.|10|TRBJ2-7|TRBV4-1|.
CASSQDRHFF
TGCGCCAGCAGCCAAGACCGCCACTTCTTC
>.|13|TRBJ2-7|TRBV6-5|.
CASSFGTPYEQYF
TGTGCCAGCTCTTTTGGGACACCCTACGAGCAGTACTTC
>TRBD1|17|TRBJ1-6|TRBV5-4|once
CASSTGGQSSYNSPLHF
TGTGCCAGCAGCACAGGGGGACAGAGCTCCTATAATTCACCCCTCCACTTT
>.|14|TRBJ1-1|TRBV5-8|.
CASSVMTLNTEAFF
TGTGCCAGCAGCGTCATGACACTGAACACTGAAGCTTTCTTT
>.|13|TRBJ1-1|TRBV11-2|few
CASSADRNTEAFF
TGTGCCAGCAGCGCGGACAGAAACACTGAAGCTTTCTTT
>.|14|TRBJ1-2|TRBV4-1|once
CASSLHLLNYGYTF
TGCGCCAGCAGCCTGCACCTTCTTAACTATGGCTACACCTTC
>.|13|TRBJ1-2|TRBV2|.
CAIGVRQNYGYTF
TGTGCCATTGGGGTACGGCAGAACTATGGCTACACCTTC
>.|13|TRBJ2-3|TRBV10-1|.
CASSNYRRNTQYF
TGCGCCAGCAGTAATTACAGGCGAAATACGCAGTATTTT
>.|16|TRBJ2-1|TRBV4-2|.
CASSPGTQELYNEQFF
TGTGCCAGCAGCCCAGGGACCCAGGAACTCTACAATGAGCAGTTCTTC
>.|16|TRBJ1-4|TRBV5-1|.
CASSSGARRTNEKLFF
TGCGCCAGCAGCTCTGGGGCCAGGCGCACTAATGAAAAACTGTTTTTT
>TRBD1|13|TRBJ1-2|TRBV7-9|.
CASSPTGDYGYTF
TGTGCCAGCAGCCCTACAGGGGACTATGGCTACACCTTC
>.|19|TRBJ1-5|TRBV19|.
CASSMAMGWDDRSNQPQHF
TGTGCCAGTAGTATGGCGATGGGGTGGGATGACAGGAGCAATCAGCCCCAGCATTTT
>.|12|TRBJ1-2|TRBV11-2|.
CASGGRSYGYTF
TGTGCCAGCGGGGGCCGGAGCTATGGCTACACCTTC
>TRBD1|14|TRBJ2-5|TRBV5-1|.
CASSDATGGETQYF
TGCGCCAGCAGCGACGCTACAGGGGGTGAGACCCAGTACTTC
>.|15|TRBJ2-3|TRBV28|.
CASSLDLTNTDTQYF
TGTGCCAGCAGTTTGGACCTTACCAACACAGATACGCAGTATTTT
>.|14|TRBJ1-3|TRBV18|.
CASSQQGGGNTIYF
TGTGCCAGCTCACAACAGGGAGGAGGAAACACCATATATTTT
>.|14|TRBJ2-5|TRBV13|.
CASSLRGKEETQYF
TGTGCCAGCAGCTTAAGAGGGAAAGAAGAGACCCAGTACTTC
>.|15|TRBJ1-2|TRBV2|.
CASSEALGSSGGYTF
TGTGCCAGCAGTGAAGCGTTGGGGAGCTCGGGGGGCTACACCTTC
>.|14|TRBJ1-1|TRBV4-1|.
CASSHGGGNTEAFF
TGCGCCAGCAGCCACGGTGGGGGGAACACTGAAGCTTTCTTT
>TRBD2|16|TRBJ2-2|TRBV10-1|.
CASSRLAGLSTGELFF
TGCGCCAGCAGTAGACTAGCGGGATTGAGCACCGGGGAGCTGTTTTTT
>.|16|TRBJ2-1|TRBV5-4|once
CASSPIVGPSYNEQFF
TGTGCCAGCAGCCCGATAGTAGGGCCCTCCTACAATGAGCAGTTCTTC
>TRBD1|14|TRBJ2-2|TRBV5-1|.
CASSLDEGAEELFF
TGCGCCAGCAGCTTGGATGAGGGGGCGGAGGAGCTGTTTTTT
>.|16|TRBJ1-1|TRBV19|once
CASSRGTKLMNTEAFF
TGTGCCAGTAGTAGGGGGACAAAGCTTATGAACACTGAAGCTTTCTTT
>.|13|TRBJ1-1|TRBV19|.
CASSINGGPQAFF
TGTGCCAGTAGTATTAACGGAGGTCCACAAGCTTTCTTT
>.|13|TRBJ1-2|TRBV7-9|.
CASSLARTYGYTF
TGTGCCAGCAGCTTGGCACGGACTTATGGCTACACCTTC
>.|14|TRBJ1-2|TRBV5-8|.
CASSPGRGLLGYTF
TGTGCCAGCAGCCCGGGACGGGGCCTCCTGGGCTACACCTTC
>.|16|TRBJ2-2|TRBV10-1|.
CASSETGISNTGELFF
TGCGCCAGCAGTGAGACAGGGATTTCGAACACCGGGGAGCTGTTTTTT
>.|13|TRBJ2-5|TRBV7-7|.
CASSSGNQETQYF
TGTGCCAGCAGCTCGGGGAACCAAGAGACCCAGTACTTC
>TRBD1|15|TRBJ1-4|TRBV4-1|.
CASSQVDRESEKLFF
TGCGCCAGCAGCCAAGTCGACAGGGAAAGTGAAAAACTGTTTTTT
>TRBD1|14|TRBJ2-3|TRBV5-1|.
CASSFRQGTDTQYF
TGCGCCAGCAGCTTCCGACAGGGAACAGATACGCAGTATTTT
>.|16|TRBJ2-1|TRBV7-2|.
CASSFRGLNSYNEQFF
TGTGCCAGCAGCTTCCGGGGTTTGAACTCCTACAATGAGCAGTTCTTC
>.|15|TRBJ1-1|TRBV7-9|.
CASSLGAGMNTEAFF
TGTGCCAGCAGCTTAGGGGCAGGGATGAACACTGAAGCTTTCTTT
>TRBD2|17|TRBJ2-1|TRBV11-2|.
CASSPYRASGSYNEQFF
TGTGCCAGCAGCCCCTACCGAGCTAGCGGATCCTACAATGAGCAGTTCTTC
>TRBD2|14|TRBJ2-3|TRBV9|.
CASSRLAGGDTQYF
TGTGCCAGCAGTAGACTAGCGGGAGGGGATACGCAGTATTTT
>TRBD1|16|TRBJ1-5|TRBV18|.
CASSPPGTGAGQPQHF
TGTGCCAGCTCACCCCCCGGGACAGGAGCAGGTCAGCCCCAGCATTTT
>.|13|TRBJ1-2|TRBV6-6|.
CASSYEQPYGYTF
TGTGCCAGCAGTTACGAACAGCCCTATGGCTACACCTTC
>TRBD1|15|TRBJ1-4|TRBV5-1|.
CASMDPGGSSEKLFF
TGCGCCAGCATGGACCCAGGGGGAAGTAGTGAAAAACTGTTTTTT
>.|13|TRBJ1-4|TRBV5-1|.
CASSLGSNEKLFF
TGCGCCAGCAGCTTGGGGAGCAATGAAAAACTGTTTTTT
>.|14|TRBJ2-1|TRBV5-1|.
CASRIGPSNNEQFF
TGCGCCAGCAGAATCGGGCCCTCAAACAATGAGCAGTTCTTC
>TRBD1|14|TRBJ1-5|TRBV6-6|.
CASSPQGDRQPQHF
TGTGCCAGCAGTCCTCAGGGGGACCGACAGCCCCAGCATTTT